The entry that follows covers one T cell receptor (beta chain) sequence. The antigen is undetermined. The record originates from a study of shared clonotypes between healthy human individuals. J was trimmed by 3 bases and V by 5 bases; bases with no gene match: 10. The germline V gene has CDR1 LGHNT and CDR2 FRNRAP. This CDR3 spans 15 amino acids. A deep-level run was used for the assay. The table came from immunoSEQ multiplex PCR; TCRdb's copy has only in-frame clones and leaves some out. The profile shows over 800,000 clones, over 90% of them singletons. Study conclusions and caveats: A reduction in generation probabilities was seen for non-shared clonotypes relative to those shared by all four donors.

Naive CD8 cells lacked CD45RO, underwent positive selection for CCR7 and left out terminally differentiated effector memory CD45RA+ cells. The sequenced sample was naive CD8+ T cells sorted from blood. The chain links TRBV12-5 to TRBJ2-7; 7 nucleotides match TRBD2. This clonotype originated in a man aged 25 to 40 in good health. DNA of the CDR3: TGTGCTAGTGGTGAAAGGGCGGGAGAAGGCTACGAGCAGTACTTC. This gives the protein CASGERAGEGYEQYF.